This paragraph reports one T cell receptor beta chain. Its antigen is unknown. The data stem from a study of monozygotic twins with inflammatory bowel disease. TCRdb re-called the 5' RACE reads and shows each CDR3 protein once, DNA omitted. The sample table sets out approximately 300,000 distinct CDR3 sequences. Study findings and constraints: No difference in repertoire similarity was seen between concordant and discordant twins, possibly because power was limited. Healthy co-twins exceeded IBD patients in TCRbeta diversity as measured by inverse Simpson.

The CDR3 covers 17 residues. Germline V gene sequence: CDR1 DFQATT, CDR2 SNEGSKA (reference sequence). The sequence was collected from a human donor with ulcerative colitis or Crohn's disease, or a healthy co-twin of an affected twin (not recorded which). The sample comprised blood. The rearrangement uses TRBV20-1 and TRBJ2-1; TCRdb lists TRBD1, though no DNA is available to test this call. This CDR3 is CSAIPPPRGTPYNEQFF.